The rows below give T cell receptor beta chains drawn from one sample of a study of shared clonotypes between healthy human individuals. TCRdb keeps only in-frame clones here, not all; method: immunoSEQ multiplex PCR. The table has roughly 2.6 million clones, approximately 92% seen once. The sequenced material came from naive CD4+ T cells sorted from blood. The receptors come from a man aged 18 to 29 in good health. The CDR3 runs from the conserved cysteine through the conserved F or W. Fields, in order: clone size, D gene, J gene, V gene, CDR3 DNA, CDR3 protein. A D gene is named only where the DNA matches it firmly. Part of the rows lack a size; the others show once, few, many or a class for expanded clones.

clone_size: few
d_call: -
j_call: TRBJ2-1
v_call: TRBV5-1
cdr3_nt: TGCGCCAGCAGCTTGCTACGTTCAGGATACAATGAGCAGTTCTTC
cdr3_aa: CASSLLRSGYNEQFF

clone_size: -
d_call: TRBD2
j_call: TRBJ2-7
v_call: TRBV7-2
cdr3_nt: TGTGCCAGCCGACTAGCGTCGTACGAGCAGTACTTC
cdr3_aa: CASRLASYEQYF

clone_size: -
d_call: TRBD2
j_call: TRBJ2-7
v_call: TRBV27
cdr3_nt: TGTGCCAGCAGTTTAGGTCAAGGACTAGTTTCCTACGAGCAGTACTTC
cdr3_aa: CASSLGQGLVSYEQYF

clone_size: -
d_call: TRBD1
j_call: TRBJ1-2
v_call: TRBV5-1
cdr3_nt: TGCGCCAGCAGCTTGGGCGCGGACAGGGCGAACTATGGCTACACCTTC
cdr3_aa: CASSLGADRANYGYTF

clone_size: -
d_call: -
j_call: TRBJ2-3
v_call: TRBV19
cdr3_nt: TGTGCCAGTAGTTCTAGCGCGTTCACAGATACGCAGTATTTT
cdr3_aa: CASSSSAFTDTQYF

clone_size: -
d_call: -
j_call: TRBJ2-5
v_call: TRBV19
cdr3_nt: TGTGCCAGTAGTCATCAGGGTGCCGAGACCCAGTACTTC
cdr3_aa: CASSHQGAETQYF

clone_size: -
d_call: -
j_call: TRBJ2-1
v_call: TRBV7-2
cdr3_nt: TGTGCCAGCAGCTTCGCGTGGGATGAGCAGTTCTTC
cdr3_aa: CASSFAWDEQFF

clone_size: -
d_call: TRBD1
j_call: TRBJ2-7
v_call: TRBV5-1
cdr3_nt: TGCGCCAGCAGCCCCGGACAGGGGGCGTACGAGCAGTACTTC
cdr3_aa: CASSPGQGAYEQYF

clone_size: -
d_call: -
j_call: TRBJ1-5
v_call: TRBV2
cdr3_nt: TGTGCCAGCAGTGAAGTAAGGGCGGGTTCTCAGCCCCAGCATTTT
cdr3_aa: CASSEVRAGSQPQHF

clone_size: once
d_call: -
j_call: TRBJ1-5
v_call: TRBV5-4
cdr3_nt: TGTGCCAGCAGCTTGTTCAGCAGGGAGGGCAATCAGCCCCAGCATTTT
cdr3_aa: CASSLFSREGNQPQHF

clone_size: -
d_call: -
j_call: TRBJ2-1
v_call: TRBV7-2
cdr3_nt: TGTGCCAGCAGCCGTGGAGTAGCAGTCGATGAGCAGTTCTTC
cdr3_aa: CASSRGVAVDEQFF

clone_size: -
d_call: -
j_call: TRBJ2-5
v_call: TRBV19
cdr3_nt: TGTGCCAGTAGTATCTCTACCAACCGGGAGACCCAGTACTTC
cdr3_aa: CASSISTNRETQYF

clone_size: -
d_call: TRBD1
j_call: TRBJ1-4
v_call: TRBV6-1
cdr3_nt: TGTGCCAGCAGCCCGGGACAGGCGGGGGAGGAAAAACTGTTTTTT
cdr3_aa: CASSPGQAGEEKLFF

clone_size: -
d_call: -
j_call: TRBJ2-3
v_call: TRBV6-6
cdr3_nt: TGTGCCAGCAGTGATTATCCTAGCACAGATACGCAGTATTTT
cdr3_aa: CASSDYPSTDTQYF

clone_size: -
d_call: TRBD2
j_call: TRBJ2-3
v_call: TRBV7-9
cdr3_nt: TGTGCCAGCAGCTTAGGTAGCGGGGACTCAGATACGCAGTATTTT
cdr3_aa: CASSLGSGDSDTQYF

clone_size: once
d_call: -
j_call: TRBJ2-1
v_call: TRBV2
cdr3_nt: TGTGCCAGCAGTGGAGAGGTCGGGTTCATCTTCCAGTTCTTC
cdr3_aa: CASSGEVGFIFQFF

clone_size: -
d_call: TRBD1
j_call: TRBJ1-6
v_call: TRBV25-1
cdr3_nt: TGTGCCAGCAGTGAACCCTCAACAGGGGGACGCTCACCCCTCCACTTT
cdr3_aa: CASSEPSTGGRSPLHF

clone_size: -
d_call: -
j_call: TRBJ2-7
v_call: TRBV7-6
cdr3_nt: TGTGCCAGCAGCTTAACAGAGGGAGGCTACGAGCAGTACTTC
cdr3_aa: CASSLTEGGYEQYF

clone_size: -
d_call: -
j_call: TRBJ2-5
v_call: TRBV4-1
cdr3_nt: TGCGCCAGCAGCCAAGAGGCCCCCCGCAGGGGCCAAGAGACCCAGTACTTC
cdr3_aa: CASSQEAPRRGQETQYF

clone_size: -
d_call: TRBD2
j_call: TRBJ2-7
v_call: TRBV18
cdr3_nt: TGTGCCAGCTCACCACCGGGACTAGCGGGAGGGACCTCTCGGGAGCAGTACTTC
cdr3_aa: CASSPPGLAGGTSREQYF

clone_size: -
d_call: -
j_call: TRBJ2-2
v_call: TRBV27
cdr3_nt: TGTGCCAGCAGTTTAGGGCGGCGGGTTCCAAACACCGGGGAGCTGTTTTTT
cdr3_aa: CASSLGRRVPNTGELFF

clone_size: -
d_call: -
j_call: TRBJ1-6
v_call: TRBV5-1
cdr3_nt: TGCGCCAGCAGTCTTTTGGGGGATTGGGATTCACCCCTCCACTTT
cdr3_aa: CASSLLGDWDSPLHF

clone_size: -
d_call: -
j_call: TRBJ2-7
v_call: TRBV6-1
cdr3_nt: TGTGCCAGCAGTGAATCGCGTCTCGGAAGAAACGAGCAGTACTTC
cdr3_aa: CASSESRLGRNEQYF

clone_size: -
d_call: -
j_call: TRBJ2-1
v_call: TRBV6-5
cdr3_nt: TGTGCCAGCAGTTACTCCTGGCAGGGTTCGAGAAATGAGCAGTTCTTC
cdr3_aa: CASSYSWQGSRNEQFF

clone_size: -
d_call: -
j_call: TRBJ1-1
v_call: TRBV19
cdr3_nt: TGTGCCAGTAGTATAATGGGGGGCGGCACTGAAGCTTTCTTT
cdr3_aa: CASSIMGGGTEAFF

clone_size: few
d_call: -
j_call: TRBJ1-1
v_call: TRBV4-3
cdr3_nt: TGCGCCAGCAGCCAAGAATCGCGGGGTACTGAAGCTTTCTTT
cdr3_aa: CASSQESRGTEAFF

clone_size: once
d_call: TRBD1
j_call: TRBJ1-5
v_call: TRBV11-3
cdr3_nt: TGTGCCAGCAGCTACCCCGGACAGGCGAGCAATCAGCCCCAGCATTTT
cdr3_aa: CASSYPGQASNQPQHF

clone_size: -
d_call: TRBD1
j_call: TRBJ1-1
v_call: TRBV7-2
cdr3_nt: TGTGCCAGCAGCTCTACAGGGGGCTCTGGCACTGAAGCTTTCTTT
cdr3_aa: CASSSTGGSGTEAFF

clone_size: -
d_call: -
j_call: TRBJ1-6
v_call: TRBV28
cdr3_nt: TGTGCCAGCAGTACGGGAGGGGTTGGTTCACCCCTCCACTTT
cdr3_aa: CASSTGGVGSPLHF

clone_size: -
d_call: -
j_call: TRBJ1-4
v_call: TRBV10-3
cdr3_nt: TGTGCCATCAGTGAAGGGCAGGGTAATGAAAAACTGTTTTTT
cdr3_aa: CAISEGQGNEKLFF

clone_size: -
d_call: -
j_call: TRBJ2-2
v_call: TRBV5-6
cdr3_nt: TGTGCCAGCAGCTACTTTGGGGGCACCGGGGAGCTGTTTTTT
cdr3_aa: CASSYFGGTGELFF

clone_size: -
d_call: -
j_call: TRBJ2-5
v_call: TRBV11-2
cdr3_nt: TGTGCCAGCAGCCCAGACAGTCCTACCCAGTACTTC
cdr3_aa: CASSPDSPTQYF

clone_size: -
d_call: -
j_call: TRBJ2-7
v_call: TRBV14
cdr3_nt: TGTGCCAGCAGCCAAGGACGGGGGTACTTATCCTACGAGCAGTACTTC
cdr3_aa: CASSQGRGYLSYEQYF

clone_size: -
d_call: -
j_call: TRBJ2-2
v_call: TRBV7-2
cdr3_nt: TGTGCCAGCAGCTTTCTAGGAGGGGGTGTTGCCGGGGAGCTGTTTTTT
cdr3_aa: CASSFLGGGVAGELFF

clone_size: once
d_call: -
j_call: TRBJ2-2
v_call: TRBV7-7
cdr3_nt: TGTGCTAGCAGCCCGGGACTGTCGAACACCGGGGAGCTGTTTTTT
cdr3_aa: CASSPGLSNTGELFF

clone_size: -
d_call: -
j_call: TRBJ1-5
v_call: TRBV28
cdr3_nt: TGTGCCAGCAGCCGTGGGAGCAATCAGCCCCAGCATTTT
cdr3_aa: CASSRGSNQPQHF

clone_size: few
d_call: -
j_call: TRBJ2-5
v_call: TRBV9
cdr3_nt: TGTGCCAGCAGCGTAGGATTGGGGAAAGAGACCCAGTACTTC
cdr3_aa: CASSVGLGKETQYF

clone_size: once
d_call: -
j_call: TRBJ1-2
v_call: TRBV2
cdr3_nt: TGTGCCAGCATCCGGACACCTGCTAACTATGGCTACACCTTC
cdr3_aa: CASIRTPANYGYTF